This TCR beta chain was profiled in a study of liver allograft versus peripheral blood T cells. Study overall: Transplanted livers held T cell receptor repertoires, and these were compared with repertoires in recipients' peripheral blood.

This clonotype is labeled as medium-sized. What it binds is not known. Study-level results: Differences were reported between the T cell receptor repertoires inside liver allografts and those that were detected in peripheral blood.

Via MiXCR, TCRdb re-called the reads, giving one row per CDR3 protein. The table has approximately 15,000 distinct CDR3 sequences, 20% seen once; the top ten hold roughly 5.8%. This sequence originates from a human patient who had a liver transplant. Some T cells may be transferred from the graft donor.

CDR3 sequence reads: CASSSPGQNTEAFF. Written as DNA, the CDR3 is TGTGCCAGCAGTTCCCCGGGACAGAACACTGAAGCTTTCTTT. The genes are TRBV6-2 or TRBV6-3 and TRBJ1-1; tentatively, D is TRBD1 (6 bases). This CDR3 is built from 14 residues. In germline, CDR1 is MNHEY, CDR2 SVGEGT. V was shortened by 4 bases and J by 1 base, with 10 bases between the two germline ends.